A selection of T cell receptor beta chains follows, all from one sample in a study of shared clonotypes between healthy human individuals. Clones were sequenced by immunoSEQ multiplex PCR, and TCRdb holds only the in-frame ones, with some missing. Altogether about 2.4 million clones are present, approximately 94% being singletons, with the ten largest covering approximately 0.35%. The sequencing sample was made of naive CD4+ T cells from PBMCs. The receptors originated from a man aged 18 to 30 in good health. Some clones in this sample may be carry-over from other donors' samples. The CDR3 runs from the conserved cysteine through the conserved F or W. Fields, in order: V gene, D gene, J gene, CDR3 length, clone size, CDR3 protein, CDR3 DNA. A D gene is named only where the DNA matches it firmly. Some rows mark clone size as missing; the rest say once, few, many or name a class of expanded clone.

>TRBV28|TRBD1|TRBJ2-5|10|NA
CATGRETQYF
TGTGCGACAGGGCGAGAGACCCAGTACTTC
>TRBV7-9|NA|TRBJ2-3|17|NA
CASSSTSGSLYTDTQYF
TGTGCCAGCAGCTCGACCTCAGGGTCCCTTTACACAGATACGCAGTATTTT
>TRBV5-4|NA|TRBJ1-6|15|NA
CASSLRGKVYSPLHF
TGTGCCAGCAGCTTGCGGGGCAAGGTCTATTCACCCCTCCACTTT
>TRBV5-8|TRBD1|TRBJ1-3|15|once
CASSLEGQGGNTIYF
TGTGCCAGCAGCTTGGAGGGACAGGGTGGAAACACCATATATTTT
>TRBV5-1|NA|TRBJ1-1|14|few
CASSLGHFGTEAFF
TGCGCCAGCAGCTTGGGGCACTTCGGGACTGAAGCTTTCTTT
>TRBV5-1|TRBD1|TRBJ2-7|12|NA
CASSLQGAAQYF
TGCGCCAGCAGTTTACAGGGGGCCGCCCAGTACTTC
>TRBV19|TRBD2|TRBJ2-7|16|NA
CASSTLLAARSYEQYF
TGTGCCAGTAGTACGCTACTAGCGGCACGCTCCTACGAGCAGTACTTC
>TRBV10-1|TRBD1|TRBJ2-7|14|NA
CASSEPGQGGEQYF
TGCGCCAGCAGTGAGCCCGGACAGGGGGGTGAGCAGTACTTC
>TRBV5-6|NA|TRBJ2-6|15|NA
CASSLTGSGANVLTF
TGTGCCAGCAGCCTAACAGGTTCCGGGGCCAACGTCCTGACTTTC
>TRBV11-3|TRBD1|TRBJ1-1|16|NA
CASLDYPGGEHTEAFF
TGTGCCAGCTTAGACTACCCAGGGGGCGAGCACACTGAAGCTTTCTTT
>TRBV9|NA|TRBJ2-3|16|NA
CASSVMGLTSTDTQYF
TGTGCCAGCAGCGTAATGGGTTTAACTAGCACAGATACGCAGTATTTT
>TRBV7-9|NA|TRBJ2-7|14|NA
CASSLDRVSYEQYF
TGTGCCAGCAGCTTAGATCGGGTCTCCTACGAGCAGTACTTC
>TRBV11-3|NA|TRBJ2-1|15|NA
CASSLGPSSYNEQFF
TGTGCCAGCAGCTTGGGCCCGAGCTCCTACAATGAGCAGTTCTTC
>TRBV6-1|NA|TRBJ1-2|14|NA
CASSLVGEQYGYTF
TGTGCCAGCAGTTTGGTTGGGGAACAGTATGGCTACACCTTC
>TRBV6-5|NA|TRBJ1-2|12|NA
CASSYLDYGYTF
TGTGCCAGCAGTTATCTAGACTATGGCTACACCTTC
>TRBV2|TRBD2|TRBJ2-1|15|NA
CASRTGTSGYNEQFF
TGTGCCAGCAGAACGGGGACTAGCGGGTACAATGAGCAGTTCTTC
>TRBV9|NA|TRBJ2-7|15|NA
CASSVAAGYGHEQYF
TGTGCCAGCAGCGTAGCGGCAGGGTATGGCCACGAGCAGTACTTC
>TRBV9|NA|TRBJ2-1|18|NA
CASSVKSSGQGNYNEQFF
TGTGCCAGCAGCGTAAAATCAAGCGGGCAGGGAAACTACAATGAGCAGTTCTTC
>TRBV5-1|TRBD2|TRBJ2-7|15|NA
CASSPNPSGTYEQYF
TGCGCCAGCAGCCCTAACCCTAGCGGAACCTACGAGCAGTACTTC
>TRBV7-9|NA|TRBJ1-1|14|NA
CASSPFPGSAEAFF
TGTGCCAGCAGCCCGTTCCCGGGGAGCGCTGAAGCTTTCTTT
>TRBV7-2|NA|TRBJ1-2|12|NA
CASSLAALGYTF
TGTGCCAGCAGCTTAGCTGCCCTCGGCTACACCTTC
>TRBV28|NA|TRBJ1-3|15|once
CASSSWGDAGNTIYF
TGTGCCAGCAGTTCCTGGGGGGACGCTGGAAACACCATATATTTT
>TRBV2|TRBD1|TRBJ1-2|15|NA
CARYSGTGIDYGYTF
TGTGCCAGATACTCCGGGACAGGGATTGACTATGGCTACACCTTC
>TRBV5-6|NA|TRBJ1-1|17|NA
CASSPLAAEPMNTEAFF
TGTGCCAGCAGCCCCTTGGCGGCAGAGCCCATGAACACTGAAGCTTTCTTT
>TRBV30|NA|TRBJ2-5|11|NA
CAWASEETQYF
TGTGCCTGGGCCTCAGAAGAGACCCAGTACTTC
>TRBV6-4|NA|TRBJ2-3|13|NA
CASSFRGSDTQYF
TGTGCCAGCAGTTTTAGGGGTAGCGATACGCAGTATTTT
>TRBV11-3|TRBD1|TRBJ1-1|15|NA
CASTHAGTGVWEAFF
TGTGCCAGCACCCACGCCGGGACAGGGGTTTGGGAAGCTTTCTTT
>TRBV7-2|NA|TRBJ2-1|15|once
CASSLASGGRNEQFF
TGTGCCAGCAGCTTAGCCAGTGGGGGCCGCAATGAGCAGTTCTTC
>TRBV9|NA|TRBJ1-1|17|NA
CASSVEARPYQNTEAFF
TGTGCCAGCAGCGTAGAAGCAAGGCCTTACCAGAACACTGAAGCTTTCTTT
>TRBV18|NA|TRBJ1-1|14|NA
CASLDLGDATEAFF
TGTGCCAGCCTAGACCTAGGAGATGCCACTGAAGCTTTCTTT
>TRBV15|NA|TRBJ1-3|17|NA
CATSRDLGIHSGNTIYF
TGTGCCACCAGCAGAGATCTGGGGATCCACTCTGGAAACACCATATATTTT
>TRBV27|NA|TRBJ1-3|15|NA
CASSFGGARGNTIYF
TGTGCCAGCAGTTTTGGGGGGGCGCGTGGAAACACCATATATTTT
>TRBV4-1|NA|TRBJ2-1|15|NA
CASSQVHGVYNEQFF
TGCGCCAGCAGCCAAGTACACGGGGTTTACAATGAGCAGTTCTTC
>TRBV2|NA|TRBJ1-4|13|NA
CASRGRVNEKLFF
TGTGCCAGCAGGGGCAGGGTTAATGAAAAACTGTTTTTT
>TRBV30|TRBD2|TRBJ2-2|14|NA
CAWSVLATTGELFF
TGTGCCTGGAGTGTACTAGCGACCACCGGGGAGCTGTTTTTT
>TRBV5-1|TRBD2|TRBJ2-1|15|NA
CASSQGLAGNYEQFF
TGCGCCAGCAGCCAGGGACTAGCGGGAAACTATGAGCAGTTCTTC
>TRBV6-1|NA|TRBJ2-7|15|NA
CATKPAGEGTYEQYF
TGTGCCACCAAACCGGCCGGGGAAGGGACCTACGAGCAGTACTTC
>TRBV4-1|TRBD2|TRBJ2-7|17|NA
CASSHMGSGLVRNEQYF
TGCGCCAGCAGCCATATGGGGAGTGGACTAGTTAGAAACGAGCAGTACTTC
>TRBV5-1|NA|TRBJ2-1|13|NA
CASRNLVGNEQFF
TGCGCCAGCAGGAATCTAGTAGGCAATGAGCAGTTCTTC
>TRBV28|NA|TRBJ2-7|13|NA
CASSLGGTTVRNF
TGTGCCAGCAGTTTAGGGGGGACCACCGTAAGGAACTTC
>TRBV5-1|TRBD1|TRBJ1-2|16|NA
CASSLGAPGQVYGYTF
TGCGCCAGCAGCTTGGGGGCCCCGGGACAGGTCTATGGCTACACCTTC
>TRBV6-1|NA|TRBJ2-1|12|NA
CASSNYAGEQFF
TGTGCCAGCAGTAATTATGCAGGTGAGCAGTTCTTC
>TRBV18|NA|TRBJ2-3|16|NA
CASSPPYGSYTDTQYF
TGTGCCAGCTCACCACCGTATGGCTCTTACACAGATACGCAGTATTTT
>TRBV6-5|NA|TRBJ2-5|14|NA
CASSYSRGGETQYF
TGTGCCAGCAGTTACTCGCGGGGCGGCGAGACCCAGTACTTC
>TRBV7-9|NA|TRBJ2-7|17|NA
CASSSGPSWLASYEQYF
TGTGCCAGCAGCTCGGGACCCAGTTGGCTAGCTTCCTACGAGCAGTACTTC
>TRBV5-1|TRBD1|TRBJ1-4|15|NA
CASSLGDRVREKLFF
TGCGCCAGCAGCTTGGGGGACAGGGTGAGGGAAAAACTGTTTTTT
>TRBV19|TRBD2|TRBJ2-3|15|NA
CASSLLAELTDTQYF
TGTGCCAGTAGCCTACTAGCGGAGCTCACAGATACGCAGTATTTT
>TRBV30|TRBD1|TRBJ1-6|15|once
CAWRQGSSYNSPLHF
TGTGCCTGGAGACAGGGGAGCTCCTATAATTCACCCCTCCACTTT
>TRBV10-3|NA|TRBJ2-1|18|NA
CAIRPSTGRVKGAQEQFF
TGTGCCATCAGACCCTCCACTGGTCGGGTGAAGGGTGCTCAGGAGCAGTTCTTC
>TRBV4-1|NA|TRBJ2-7|18|NA
CASSPYSLSVLGGYEQYF
TGCGCCAGCAGCCCGTACTCCTTATCAGTACTAGGGGGCTACGAGCAGTACTTC
>TRBV7-3|NA|TRBJ1-3|15|NA
CASSLGANSGNTIYF
TGTGCCAGCAGCTTGGGGGCGAACTCTGGAAACACCATATATTTT
>TRBV5-6|NA|TRBJ2-1|14|NA
CASSWGRGINEQFF
TGTGCCAGCAGCTGGGGGAGAGGGATCAATGAGCAGTTCTTC
>TRBV5-5|TRBD2|TRBJ2-3|16|NA
CASSLALAGSTDTQYF
TGTGCCAGCAGCTTGGCGCTAGCGGGAAGCACAGATACGCAGTATTTT
>TRBV6-6|NA|TRBJ2-1|11|NA
CASSPKNEQFF
TGTGCCAGCAGTCCGAAGAATGAGCAGTTCTTC
>TRBV5-5|NA|TRBJ2-1|11|NA
CASSLLNEQFF
TGTGCCAGCAGCTTGTTGAATGAGCAGTTCTTC
>TRBV5-1|NA|TRBJ1-1|16|NA
CASSSDTWDLNTEAFF
TGCGCCAGCAGCTCGGATACCTGGGACCTGAACACTGAAGCTTTCTTT
>TRBV7-9|NA|TRBJ1-2|13|NA
CASSFRNGDGYTF
TGTGCCAGCAGCTTCCGGAACGGGGATGGCTACACCTTC
>TRBV18|NA|TRBJ1-2|15|NA
CASSPEHRVNYGYTF
TGTGCCAGCTCACCAGAGCATAGAGTTAACTATGGCTACACCTTC
>TRBV30|NA|TRBJ2-7|13|once
CAWSVGGAIEQYF
TGTGCCTGGAGTGTAGGAGGTGCTATAGAGCAGTACTTC